Shown below are 5 T cell receptor beta chains from a single sample sequenced in a study of T cells after yellow fever vaccination. TCRdb fed the 5' RACE reads into MiXCR, producing one record per CDR3 protein. The table shows approximately 13,000 distinct CDR3 sequences, with nearly 5% occurring only once. Sequencing used PBMCs, either bulk or a sorted T-cell subset (CD4+, CD8+, memory, or dextramer-sorted; not recorded which), obtained 45 days after the yellow fever booster vaccination. These receptors all stem from a man under 40 who received the YFV17D yellow fever vaccine.

This clonotype was recorded at least ten times. The rearrangement links TRBV7-8 to TRBJ2-7; D is uncertain. CDR3 length equals 16 residues. CDR1 is SGHVS and CDR2 is FQNEAQ in the germline V gene. V lost 1 base to trimming and J lost 5 bases, with 18 bases between them. The CDR3 loop is CASSLVRENLRHEQYF. The CDR3 DNA sequence: TGTGCCAGCAGCTTAGTTAGGGAAAATCTAAGGCACGAGCAGTACTTC.

This clonotype was picked up many times. The rearrangement joins TRBV7-2 to TRBJ2-5, with TRBD1 matching 7 bases. Per the germline V gene, CDR1 is SGHTA and CDR2 is FQGNSA. The CDR3 length is 13 residues. V lost 0 bases and J lost 6; bases outside the gene matches: 1. CDR3 nucleotide sequence: TGTGCCAGCAGCTTAGCGACAGGGCAGACCCAGTACTTC. Its protein is CASSLATGQTQYF.

This clonotype was recorded many times. The chain carries TRBV7-2 and TRBJ2-5; D uncertain. The CDR3 is 14 amino acids. The germline gives CDR1 SGHTA, CDR2 FQGNSA. With 9 bases removed from V and 5 bases from J, the gap between germline ends came to 19 bases. The CDR3, as DNA: TGTGCCAGTTCATGGGTAAACCCTCGGGAGACCCAGTACTTC. Protein: CASSWVNPRETQYF.

At least ten counts were recorded for this clonotype. V gene TRBV6-2 or TRBV6-3 combines with J gene TRBJ2-7, with TRBD2 matching over 9 bases. J lost 1 base, V lost 8 bases, and 9 bases had no gene match. There are 15 residues in the CDR3. The germline V gene has CDR1 MNHEY and CDR2 SVGEGT. CDR3 DNA sequence: TGTGCCAGCGCACATGTAGCGGGAGTGTCCTACGAGCAGTACTTC. The encoded protein is CASAHVAGVSYEQYF.

There are many counts of this clonotype. V is TRBV12-3 or TRBV12-4 and J is TRBJ2-1; D could derive from TRBD1 or TRBD2 (5 bases each). Trimming shortened V by 5 bases and J by 0 bases, and 11 bases separated the two germline ends. The CDR3 consists of 15 residues. CDR3 DNA: TGTGCCAGCAGTGTAGGGACGGCCTCCTACAATGAGCAGTTCTTC. It encodes CASSVGTASYNEQFF.